This T cell receptor beta chain originates from a study of cytomegalovirus exposure and HLA in healthy donors (TCRdb year 2017). About the full investigation: An earlier analysis of roughly 630 of the donors reported about 290 Gb of sequence data and some 120 million unique TCR beta sequences from 150 million to 200 million T cells. An early release that covered about 600 HLA-typed donors contained approximately 300 gigabases of sequencing data and tens of millions of unique TCR sequences. Of the 300 to 500 genotyped donors, approximately 81% were placed in the genetic ancestry cluster associated with self-reported Caucasian donors. The study was designed to test whether signatures of past pathogen exposure could be identified by cataloging public T cell receptors. Using immunosequencing, the study profiled T cell repertoires from 500 to 800 subjects and related those repertoires to cytomegalovirus serostatus. Along with the roughly 670-subject first cohort, a separate validation cohort of 120 different subjects was used. To predict cytomegalovirus infection status, the study combined high-throughput TCR immunosequencing, statistical association of individual TCRs with disease status, and machine learning. To study patterns of TCR occurrence, a later analysis re-analyzed previously published TCR beta repertoires from 666 donors and added high-resolution HLA genotyping. Rather than using new phenotypic data, the later analysis identified candidate immune exposures from TCR beta sequences and from how often those sequences occurred across donors. To decide whether each TCR beta V gene segment behaved as functional or pseudogenic, an earlier analysis of 587 of the donors relied on high-throughput TCR beta sequencing. Donor age, sex, ethnicity and CMV serostatus were collected together with the repertoire data. In a later genetic analysis, genome-wide SNP genotypes for 398 of the 666 donors were used, and that subset was treated as a discovery cohort. All discovery cohort repertoires had been generated on a single sequencing platform. HLA typing included class I and class II loci at four-digit resolution. The number of donors typed differed by locus, with about 629-630 for A, B, C, DRB1 and DQB1, roughly 550 for DQA1, 600 to 610 for DPA1, and 400 to 490 for DPB1. Five DR-DQ haplotypes were treated as single units for association and clustering because of strong linkage in the cohort. Among some 400 genotyped donors of the cohort, an average of about 240,000 unique TCR beta nucleotide sequences were sequenced per donor, about a sixth of them non-productive. What the research found in general, with its limitations: In a later analysis, several top co-occurrence clusters were reported to appear linked to parvovirus B19, influenza, CMV and Epstein-Barr virus. A later analysis associated about 17,000 TCR beta sequences with specific HLA alleles at a false discovery rate of 0.05. Sequencing depth was assumed to be roughly uniform across donors in the presence/absence analyses, though that assumption may not hold. Cytomegalovirus status was reported to be diagnosed by the classifier with high specificity and sensitivity in both the original and validation cohorts. In a later analysis, HLA-associated TCR beta chains showed more clonal expansion and lower generation probabilities than non-associated chains that were equally common. In vitro tests confirmed that a few of the cytomegalovirus-associated TCR beta chains recognize cytomegalovirus antigens. In an earlier analysis of approximately 590 of the donors, most TCR beta V segments were observed in productive rearrangements about 87% or about 30% of the time, broadly matching IMGT annotations. When HLA alleles, especially DR and DQ, strongly co-occurred, TCR associations were difficult to assign to individual alleles. It was suggested by the authors that the approach could potentially be generalized to other disease states and immunological phenotypes. According to a later genetic analysis, donors in an Asian-associated ancestry cluster had fewer N-insertions in productive TCRs than the approximately 650-donor mean. In a later analysis, the rate of TCR association differed among HLA loci, with DRB1 alleles having the most associated TCRs and HLA-C alleles having the fewest. A cluster of highly shared sequence variants was judged likely to represent a technical artifact of the sequencing pipeline. Most CMV-associated TCR beta chains appeared to be HLA-restricted in a later analysis, and the HLA associations seemed to be driven largely by CMV exposure. Across donors, most TCR sequences were observed very rarely, whereas some public TCRs were present in many individuals. Linkage disequilibrium might explain the correlated functional status among segregating V segments, but an unknown experimental factor could not be excluded. For the cohort, immune exposure information was limited to CMV serostatus. Some IMGT-functional V segments, including TRBV6-2 and TRBV6-3, could not be told apart with the 87-base-pair reads, so those segments were excluded. Some 15 rarely observed V segments, including chromosome 9 orphons, were excluded from the earlier analysis of several hundred of the donors because counts were too low. The cohort was sequenced for TCR beta chains only, and without alpha or paired-chain data the features that could be detected were limited. An association between a missense DCLRE1C variant and V-gene and J-gene trimming of TCR beta chains was found in a later genetic analysis and replicated in an independent cohort. A further reported finding was that TCR beta sequences accurately predicted the HLA-A and HLA-B alleles for most subjects in the first cohort. Because HLA typing was missing for some donors at each locus, association tests included only the typed subset. In the study, some 160 TCR beta chains were listed as associated with cytomegalovirus.

In the case of this clone: The antigen it recognizes is unknown. Base qualities are not provided; no much larger clone lies one nucleotide away.

Libraries were constructed by the immunoSEQ multiplex PCR assay. For the multiplex PCR, a mixture combining 60 forward primers for TCR Vbeta segments and 13 reverse primers for TCR Jbeta segments was used. The CDR3 region of rearranged TCR beta genes was amplified from genomic DNA by a multiplex PCR assay. Amplified TCR beta libraries were sequenced as 87-base-pair reads on the Illumina HiSeq System. The study's processing was this. In a later analysis, some 80 million unique TCR beta chains were counted across the 690 or so repertoires, and approximately 9.9 million of these chains were shared by at least two donors. Raw reads were error-corrected and collapsed into unique sequences by a nearest-neighbor algorithm in which closely related sequences were merged to remove PCR and sequencing errors. CDR3 sequences were aligned to IMGT reference sequences to assign V, D and J gene segments. Each retained sequence needed at least a six-nucleotide match to both a V gene segment and a J gene segment. Rearrangements were called productive when the CDR3 lacked stop codons and stayed in frame with V and J; all others were non-productive. Following IMGT convention, CDR3 was defined as the stretch from the second conserved V-encoded cysteine up to the conserved J-encoded phenylalanine. The earlier analysis of about 610 of the donors excluded sequences that lacked an unambiguous match to a single V gene segment. An earlier analysis of 500 to 700 of the donors classified V segments as functional when productive rearrangements were above 56.7% and as segregating when the standard deviation between donors was above 5%. A statistical classification framework was built to diagnose cytomegalovirus status from the catalog of TCR beta chain sequences. In a later analysis, TCR nucleotide sequences were compared against IMGT/GENE-DB human TR gene sequences so that V and J genes could be assigned. In a later analysis, CDR3 sequences and most-parsimonious VDJ recombination scenarios were assigned using the TCRdist pipeline. In a later analysis, each TCR beta chain was defined by its CDR3 amino acid sequence together with its V-gene family, and reads lacking a unique V-gene family were excluded. A later analysis removed nearly 600 highly shared, low-generation-probability nucleotide sequences to deal with suspected cross-contamination and a sequencing artifact. For each public chain, a later analysis derived a clonal expansion index from normalized ranks of inferred template counts within each repertoire. Generation probabilities in a later analysis came from a VDJ recombination model fitted to out-of-frame rearrangements, and those results were checked against IGoR. In a later analysis, TCR-TCR, TCR-HLA and TCR-CMV co-occurrence was scored with hypergeometric tests, and a repertoire-size bias correction was applied to TCR pairs. A later analysis estimated false discovery rates by permuting HLA or CMV assignments 20 times. A later analysis grouped co-occurring TCRs with DBSCAN, adding TCRdist sequence similarity when clustering within HLA-allele-positive subsets. Co-occurrence clustering excluded repertoires with fewer than 30,000 or more than 120,000 public chains, plus five with anomalous nucleotide sharing. TCRdb provides this immuneACCESS table in a form limited to in-frame rearrangements. Some clones are lacking; in checked studies, under half of them reflect an unresolved V gene, and why the rest are absent is not known. The D gene and trimming were derived from the DNA, and the V and J assignments and clone size from that table. The sample table records roughly 67,000 clones; around 75% of these occur just once. Clones ranked in the top ten supply under 9% of the sample.

The germline V gene supplies CDR1 MGHRA and CDR2 YSYEKL. The CDR3 runs 16 amino acids, cysteine and phenylalanine included. The read is trimmed to its CDR3 DNA, 48 bases read in frame from base 1. V is pruned by 0 bases and J by 8 bases, leaving 6 bases of the junction without a gene match. The cohort consisted of approximately 670 healthy bone marrow donors. Cohort members were all nominally healthy when sampled, although unrecorded immune exposures were likely present. The donor was CMV seropositive and was included in the group of about 290 seropositive cohort members. A peripheral blood sample was collected from each donor, and TCR beta sequencing was performed on peripheral blood mononuclear cells. Genomic DNA extraction from the blood cell samples was performed with the Qiagen DNeasy Blood Extraction Kit.

The source of this sequence is a man aged 60 to 75 in good health and CMV-seropositive. The sequence joins TRBV4-1 to TRBJ1-4; TRBD1 fits 10 bases in the junction. The sequenced sample was PBMCs. The nucleotide sequence is given as TGCGCCAGCAGCCAAGATCGGGACAGGGGTTGGGAAAAACTGTTTTTT. This encodes CASSQDRDRGWEKLFF.